These 29 T cell receptor beta chains were sequenced from one sample in a study of post-analysis software for immune sequencing data. Study results and caveats: Patients had higher frequencies than controls of about five TRBV segments, including TRBV5-6, TRBV5-1 and TRBV20-1.

Which antigens these TCRs recognize remains unknown. The TCR beta cDNA libraries contained unique molecular identifiers. Via MiXCR, TCRdb re-called the PCR reads, giving one row per CDR3 protein. The data contain about 200,000 distinct CDR3 sequences, 25% to 30% of them singletons. Sequencing was performed on blood. All receptors come from a girl aged 2-17 years with multiple sclerosis.

This clonotype was counted at least ten times. V is TRBV20-1 and J is TRBJ2-1; TRBD2 agrees at 9 bases. The germline gives CDR1 DFQATT, CDR2 SNEGSKA (reference sequence). This CDR3 spans 15 amino acids. J was trimmed by 6 bases and V by 3 bases; bases with no gene match: 9. The DNA for the CDR3 is TGCAGTGCTAGCCCTCAGCGGGAGGCATTCAATGAGCAGTTCTTC. This sequence encodes CSASPQREAFNEQFF.

The chain joins TRBV28 to TRBJ1-2; a possible D gene is TRBD1 (5 bases). Germline V gene lookup returns CDR1 MDHEN and CDR2 SYDVKM. V was clipped by 3 bases and J by 2 bases, with 7 bases between them. This CDR3 is 13 amino acids long. Here the CDR3 DNA reads TGTGCCAGCAGTTTCGGGGCCAACTATGGCTACACCTTC. Its protein is CASSFGANYGYTF.

This clonotype was recorded at least ten times. CDR3 nucleotides: TGCGCCAGCAGTGACCCGTACGAGCAGTACTTC. Its translation: CASSDPYEQYF. The chain joins TRBV10-2 to TRBJ2-7; D is unclear. Germline CDR1 WSHSY, CDR2 SAAADI. Trimming shortened V by 3 bases and J by 4 bases, and 4 bases separated the two germline ends. The CDR3 consists of 11 residues.

This clonotype was counted ten times or more. The chain couples TRBV20-1 to TRBJ2-7, with 8 bases fitting TRBD1. The germline V gene encodes CDR1 DFQATT and CDR2 SNEGSKA (reference sequence). The CDR3 is 15 residues long. Trimming removed 0 bases from V and 2 bases from J; junction bases left unmatched: 6. CDR3 sequence: CSARDQGASPYEQYF. The CDR3 DNA follows: TGCAGTGCTAGAGATCAGGGGGCGAGTCCCTACGAGCAGTACTTC.

A few counts support this clonotype. The chain carries TRBV28 and TRBJ1-1, with D perhaps matching TRBD1 (5 bases). V gave up 3 bases and J gave up 7 bases, with 12 bases separating them. The CDR3 totals 13 residues. Germline CDR1 reads MDHEN; CDR2 reads SYDVKM. CDR3 region: CASSLEGIGEAFF. The DNA of the CDR3 is TGTGCCAGCAGTTTGGAGGGGATTGGTGAAGCTTTCTTT.

The CDR3 sequence is CASRFRAGTGASYEQYF. CDR3 coding DNA: TGTGCCAGCAGGTTCCGAGCGGGGACAGGGGCCTCCTACGAGCAGTACTTC. The V call is TRBV2, the J call TRBJ2-7; TRBD1 matches at 10 bases. This CDR3 region has 17 residues. From germline, CDR1 is SNHLY and CDR2 FYNNEI. The V and J ends lost 6 bases and 0 bases, in that order; junction bases with no gene match: 11.

About this clonotype itself: One base away lies a much larger clone, so this may be a sequencing read error. J is TRBJ2-1 and V is TRBV3-1; possibly TRBD2 for D (6 bases). This CDR3 is 16 amino acids long. Germline V gene sequence: CDR1 LGHDT, CDR2 YNNKEL (reference sequence). Trimming cost V 0 bases and J 10 bases, with 19 bases left between them. CDR3 region: CASSQDRAGSSYEQFF. The CDR3 nucleotides are TGTGCCAGCAGCCAAGATCGGGCGGGGTCCTCCTACGAGCAGTTCTTC.

In this sample, this clonotype turned up a few times. The chain uses TRBV5-1 and TRBJ2-5, with 8 bases that match TRBD2. The DNA end favors TRBJ2-7, so the J call may be wrong. Per the germline V gene, CDR1 is SGHRS and CDR2 is YFSETQ. This CDR3 is built from 15 residues. The CDR3 nucleotides read TGCGCCAGCAGCTTGTCGACTAGCGCGAACTACGAGCAGTACTTC. Encoded protein: CASSLSTSANYEQYF.

This clonotype came up many times. The chain links TRBV29-1 to TRBJ2-7; the D gene is possibly TRBD2 (5 bases). The CDR3 length is 11 residues. The germline V gene encodes CDR1 SQVTM and CDR2 ANQGSEA. The ends were cut back, 7 bases at V and 5 bases at J, with 12 bases in the middle. The DNA of the CDR3 is TGCAGCGCCGACCTGGAGGACGAGCAGTACTTC. Translating it yields CSADLEDEQYF.

This clonotype was observed many times. The chain employs TRBV30 and TRBJ1-2, with 12 bases fitting TRBD1. The CDR3 extends over 13 amino acids. The germline CDR1 and CDR2 sequences are GTSNPN and SVGIG (reference sequence). After removal of 6 bases from V and 5 bases from J, the junction contained 4 bases not matched to a gene. The CDR3 sequence is CACPGQGAYGYTF. The CDR3 DNA is TGTGCCTGTCCGGGACAGGGGGCATATGGCTACACCTTC.

This clonotype was counted many times. The chain links TRBV12-3 or TRBV12-4 to TRBJ1-4; D is unresolved. The CDR3 runs 14 residues. V lost 6 bases to trimming and J lost 7 bases, with 15 bases between them. The CDR3 sequence: CASSSGGPGEKLFF. CDR3 coding DNA: TGTGCCAGCAGCTCCGGAGGCCCCGGTGAAAAACTGTTTTTT.

This clonotype was detected ten times or more. The chain has TRBV5-1 and TRBJ2-1; no reliable D call. Trimming stripped 0 bases from V and 1 base from J, with 11 bases between. CDR1 SGHRS and CDR2 YFSETQ come from the germline V gene. This CDR3 spans 16 amino acids. The CDR3 sequence: CASSLDFLGSYNEQFF. The CDR3 DNA sequence: TGCGCCAGCAGCTTGGATTTTCTGGGGTCCTACAATGAGCAGTTCTTC.

This clonotype has ten or more counts. This sequence joins TRBV29-1 and TRBJ2-1, with D possibly being TRBD2 (7 bases). Trimming shortened V by 3 bases and J by 6 bases, and 21 bases separated the two germline ends. Per the germline V gene, CDR1 is SQVTM and CDR2 is ANQGSEA. The length of the CDR3 is 16 residues. In DNA form, the CDR3 reads TGCAGCGTTGACCTAGCGGAACTGGGGGGGCTCAATGAGCAGTTCTTC. Its protein is CSVDLAELGGLNEQFF.

About this clonotype itself: This sequence may be a read error, since a much larger clone differs from it by one base. The rearrangement links TRBV6-1 to TRBJ2-3; D not certain. The CDR3 runs to 12 residues. The germline CDR1 and CDR2 sequences are MNHNS and SASEGT. CDR3 DNA sequence: TGTGCCGGCAGTATGAGTCGGGATACGCAGTATTTT. Encoded protein: CAGSMSRDTQYF.

A word on this clonotype: The junction does not match germline at one end; this may be a read error. The genes are TRBV29-1 and TRBJ1-1; no clear D gene. The CDR3 is 13 residues long. The germline V gene has CDR1 SQVTM and CDR2 ANQGSEA. The CDR3 sequence: CSAEDITRTEAFF. The CDR3 region has the DNA TGCAGCGCTGAAGATATCACGCGCACTGAAGCTTTCTTT.

This clonotype was picked up a small number of times. The chain joins TRBV29-1 to TRBJ2-4; the match to TRBD1 covers 7 bases. The assigned J gene may be wrong: the sequence end matches TRBJ2-7 better. This CDR3 contains 12 residues. Germline V gene data show CDR1 as SQVTM and CDR2 as ANQGSEA. CDR3 DNA sequence: TGCAGCGTGGGGGACAGCAGATACGAGCAGTACTTC. It specifies CSVGDSRYEQYF.

The rearrangement links TRBV21-1 to TRBJ1-2. TRBV21-1 is labeled a pseudogene. This CDR3 contains 15 residues. CDR3: CAGSKPNTDKQGYTF. The CDR3, as DNA: TGTGCCGGCAGCAAACCTAATACGGACAAGCAGGGCTACACCTTC.

With regard to this clonotype: A clone one base away is much larger, so this may be a read error. The chain carries TRBV7-7 and TRBJ2-7; maybe TRBD2 (6 bases). Deletions cut 5 bases from V and 2 bases from J, with 16 bases between. This CDR3 region has 15 residues. CDR1 SSHAT and CDR2 FNYEAQ come from the germline V gene (reference sequence). The CDR3 is CASSARLVSPYEQYF. CDR3 bases: TGTGCCAGCAGCGCCCGACTAGTGAGCCCCTACGAGCAGTACTTC.

As DNA, the CDR3 is TGTGCCAGCAGTTATTGGATACCGGGACTCTCGAACACCGGGGAGCTGTTTTTT. Amino acids: CASSYWIPGLSNTGELFF. This chain links TRBV6-5 with TRBJ2-2, with D possibly being TRBD2 (6 bases). V lost 3 bases and J 0 bases, leaving 17 bases between the germline ends. Per germline, CDR1 MNHEY and CDR2 SVGAGI. The CDR3 is 18 residues long.

The chain carries TRBV27 and TRBJ1-1, with 9 bases identical to TRBD1. CDR1 MNHEY and CDR2 SMNVEV come from the germline V gene (reference sequence). The CDR3 is 13 amino acids. V was clipped by 6 bases and J by 1 base; unmatched bases: 0. This chain's CDR3 is CASRGQGNTEAFF. In DNA, the CDR3 is TGTGCCAGCAGGGGACAGGGGAACACTGAAGCTTTCTTT.

This chain joins TRBV28 and TRBJ1-5; D is possibly TRBD1 (5 bases). Germline V gives CDR1 MDHEN, CDR2 SYDVKM. The CDR3 totals 16 residues. V shed 5 bases and J shed 3 bases, with 17 bases lying between them. CDR3 nucleotide sequence: TGTGCCAGCAGTCCCCGATGGGGGGGTGTCAATCAGCCCCAGCATTTT. Translated: CASSPRWGGVNQPQHF.

The chain links TRBV20-1 to TRBJ2-3; the D call may be TRBD1 or TRBD2 (6 bases each). The CDR3 is made up of 12 amino acids. Germline V gene lookup returns CDR1 DFQATT and CDR2 SNEGSKA (reference sequence). V was shortened by 6 bases and J by 2 bases, with 9 bases between the two germline ends. CDR3 region: CSATGATDTQYF. The CDR3 DNA is TGCAGTGCGACGGGGGCCACAGATACGCAGTATTTT.

This clonotype was counted between two and nine times. The chain couples TRBV20-1 to TRBJ1-6, with a weak D call TRBD1 (5 bases). The CDR3 has 14 amino acids. Germline V gene lookup returns CDR1 DFQATT and CDR2 SNEGSKA (reference sequence). Trimming stripped 6 bases from V and 8 bases from J, with 17 bases between. The CDR3 DNA is TGCAGTGCCATTGGCGGGGCAGATTATTCACCCCTCCACTTT. It translates to CSAIGGADYSPLHF.

Comments on this clonotype: Possible read error: a much larger clone is one base away. The CDR3 does not close with the conserved phenylalanine or tryptophan, likely indicating a read error. V usage is TRBV6-5 and J usage is TRBJ2-1, with D possibly being TRBD2 (6 bases). Trimming removed 3 bases at V and 5 bases at J, with 14 bases between. Germline loops: CDR1 MNHEY, CDR2 SVGAGI. This CDR3 is 15 amino acids long. The CDR3 region is CASSYRLVGNNEQFV. The CDR3 DNA reads TGTGCCAGCAGTTATAGACTAGTCGGGAACAATGAGCAGTTCGTC.

Many counts were recorded for this clonotype. This sequence joins TRBV28 and TRBJ2-5; 11 bases fit TRBD2. The CDR3 sequence is 16 residues long. CDR1 and CDR2 from the germline V gene are MDHEN and SYDVKM. V was clipped by 6 bases and J by 6 bases; unmatched bases: 12. CDR3 protein: CASSHRLAGIDQTQYF. The CDR3 region has the DNA TGTGCCAGCAGCCACCGACTAGCGGGGATAGATCAGACCCAGTACTTC.

This clonotype was observed a handful of times. The V and J genes are TRBV4-1 and TRBJ2-3; weak D call: TRBD1 (5 bases). CDR1 and CDR2 from the germline V gene are MGHRA and YSYEKL. This CDR3 region has 18 residues. Trimming removed 3 bases at V and 6 bases at J, with 25 bases between. The CDR3 sequence: CASSQPSGLGSQGDTQYF. The CDR3 coding sequence is TGCGCCAGCAGCCAGCCCTCCGGTTTAGGTTCTCAGGGTGATACGCAGTATTTT.

The gene calls are TRBV13 and TRBJ2-1; maybe TRBD2 (6 bases). This CDR3 spans 16 amino acids. The germline V gene has CDR1 PRHDT and CDR2 FYEKMQ (reference sequence). The ends were cut back, 7 bases at V and 1 base at J, with 17 bases in the middle. CDR3 region: CASNSRGSRSYNEQFF. DNA of the CDR3: TGTGCCAGCAACTCCCGGGGGTCTAGGTCCTACAATGAGCAGTTCTTC. The complete variable domain, with remaining parts taken from reference TRBV13 and TRBJ2-1, reads AAGVIQSPRHLIKEKRETATLKCYPIPRHDTVYWYQQGPGQDPQFLISFYEKMQSDKGSIPDRFSAQQFSDYHSELNMSSLELGDSALYFCASNSRGSRSYNEQFFGPGTRLTVL.

This clonotype was picked up many times. V gene TRBV18 combines with J gene TRBJ2-7; 9 bases are shared with TRBD1. V trimming: 3 bases; J trimming: 3 bases; junction bases outside the gene matches: 3. The CDR3 is 14 residues long. From germline, CDR1 is KGHSH and CDR2 LQKENI. The CDR3 spells CASSPGTGHYEQYF. The CDR3 DNA reads TGTGCCAGCTCACCGGGGACAGGGCACTACGAGCAGTACTTC.

The rearrangement joins TRBV14 to TRBJ2-1, with a possible D match to TRBD2 (5 bases). This CDR3 is built from 16 residues. The germline gives CDR1 SGHDN, CDR2 FVKESK. Deletions cut 4 bases from V and 9 bases from J, with 22 bases between. The CDR3 DNA sequence: TGTGCCAGCAGCCGGTTTGGGAGTGATTCGATAGCTGAGCAGTTCTTC. Protein sequence: CASSRFGSDSIAEQFF. The variable domain in full, completed from reference TRBV14 and TRBJ2-1, reads EAGVTQFPSHSVIEKGQTVTLRCDPISGHDNLYWYRRVMGKEIKFLLHFVKESKQDESGMPNNRFLAERTGGTYSTLKVQPAELEDSGVYFCASSRFGSDSIAEQFFGPGTRLTVL.